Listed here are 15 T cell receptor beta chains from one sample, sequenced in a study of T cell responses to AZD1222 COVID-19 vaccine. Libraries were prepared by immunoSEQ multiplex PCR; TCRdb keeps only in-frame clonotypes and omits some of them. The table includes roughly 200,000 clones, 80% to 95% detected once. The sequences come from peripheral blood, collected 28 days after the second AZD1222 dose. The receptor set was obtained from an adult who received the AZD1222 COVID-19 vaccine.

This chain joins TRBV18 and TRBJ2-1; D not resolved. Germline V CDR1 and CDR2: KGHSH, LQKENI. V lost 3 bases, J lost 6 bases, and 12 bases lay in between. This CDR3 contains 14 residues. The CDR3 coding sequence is TGTGCCAGCTCACCTGGGTGGCGCGGCAATGAGCAGTTCTTC. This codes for CASSPGWRGNEQFF.

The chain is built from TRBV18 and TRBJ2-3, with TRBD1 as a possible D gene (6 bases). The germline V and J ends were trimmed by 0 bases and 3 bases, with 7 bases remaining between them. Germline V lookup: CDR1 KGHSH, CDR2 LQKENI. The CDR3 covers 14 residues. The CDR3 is CASSPPRGTDTQYF. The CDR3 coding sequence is TGTGCCAGCTCACCACCAAGGGGGACAGATACGCAGTATTTT.

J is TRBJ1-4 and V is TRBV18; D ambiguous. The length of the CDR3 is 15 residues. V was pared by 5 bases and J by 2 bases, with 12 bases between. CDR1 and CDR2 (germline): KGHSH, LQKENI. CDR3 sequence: CASSSPVQTNEKLFF. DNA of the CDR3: TGTGCCAGCTCAAGTCCCGTGCAGACTAATGAAAAACTGTTTTTT. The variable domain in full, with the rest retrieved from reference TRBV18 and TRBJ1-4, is NAGVMQNPRHLVRRRGQEARLRCSPMKGHSHVYWYRQLPEEGLKFMVYLQKENIIDESGMPKERFSAEFPKEGPSILRIQQVVRGDSAAYFCASSSPVQTNEKLFFGSGTQLSVL.

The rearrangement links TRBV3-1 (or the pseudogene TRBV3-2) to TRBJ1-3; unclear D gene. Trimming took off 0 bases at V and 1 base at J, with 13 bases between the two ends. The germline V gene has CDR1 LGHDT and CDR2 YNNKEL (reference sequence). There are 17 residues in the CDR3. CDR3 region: CASSQDFRGSSGNTIYF. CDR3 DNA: TGTGCCAGCAGCCAAGATTTCCGGGGTTCTTCTGGAAACACCATATATTTT.

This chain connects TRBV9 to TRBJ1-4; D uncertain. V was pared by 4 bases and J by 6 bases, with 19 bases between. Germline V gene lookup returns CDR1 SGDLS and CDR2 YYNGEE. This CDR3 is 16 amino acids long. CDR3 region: CASSPSAGTAYEKLFF. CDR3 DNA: TGTGCCAGCAGCCCCAGTGCGGGTACGGCTTATGAAAAACTGTTTTTT.

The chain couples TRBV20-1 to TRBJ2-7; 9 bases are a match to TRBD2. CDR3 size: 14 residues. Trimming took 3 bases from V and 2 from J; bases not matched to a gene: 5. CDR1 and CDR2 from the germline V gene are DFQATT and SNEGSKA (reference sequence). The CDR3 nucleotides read TGCAGTGCTAGTAATCCTAGCGGGGCCTACGAGCAGTACTTC. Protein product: CSASNPSGAYEQYF.

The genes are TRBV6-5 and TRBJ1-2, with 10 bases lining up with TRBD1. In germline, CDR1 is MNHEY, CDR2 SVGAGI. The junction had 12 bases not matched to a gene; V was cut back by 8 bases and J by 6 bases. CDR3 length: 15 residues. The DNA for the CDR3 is TGTGCCAGCGTCTCAGCCGGGACAGGGGACAATGGCTACACCTTC. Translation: CASVSAGTGDNGYTF.

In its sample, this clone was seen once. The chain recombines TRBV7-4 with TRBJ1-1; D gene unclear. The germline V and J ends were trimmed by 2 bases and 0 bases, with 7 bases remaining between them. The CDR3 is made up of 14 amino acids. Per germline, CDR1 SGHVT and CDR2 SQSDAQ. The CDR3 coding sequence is TGTGCCAGCAGCTTAAAGCCGATGAACACTGAAGCTTTCTTT. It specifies CASSLKPMNTEAFF. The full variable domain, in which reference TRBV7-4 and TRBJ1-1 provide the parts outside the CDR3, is GAGVSQSPRYKVAKRGRDVALRCDSISGHVTLYWYRQTLGQGSEVLTYSQSDAQRDKSGRPSGRFSAERPERSVSTLKIQRTEQGDSAVYLCASSLKPMNTEAFFGQGTRLTVV.

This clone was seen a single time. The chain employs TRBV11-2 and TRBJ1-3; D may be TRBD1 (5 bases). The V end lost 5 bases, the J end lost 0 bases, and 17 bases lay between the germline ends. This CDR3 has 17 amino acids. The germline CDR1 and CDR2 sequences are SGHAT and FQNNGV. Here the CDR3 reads CASSIKKDIFSGNTIYF. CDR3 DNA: TGTGCCAGCAGCATCAAAAAGGACATCTTCTCTGGAAACACCATATATTTT.

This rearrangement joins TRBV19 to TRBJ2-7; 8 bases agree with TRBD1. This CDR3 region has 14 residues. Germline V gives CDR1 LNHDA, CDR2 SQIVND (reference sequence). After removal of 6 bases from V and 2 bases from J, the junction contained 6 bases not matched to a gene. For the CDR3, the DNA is TGTGCCAGTAGCTTCGGGACAGGTGCCTACGAGCAGTACTTC. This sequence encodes CASSFGTGAYEQYF.

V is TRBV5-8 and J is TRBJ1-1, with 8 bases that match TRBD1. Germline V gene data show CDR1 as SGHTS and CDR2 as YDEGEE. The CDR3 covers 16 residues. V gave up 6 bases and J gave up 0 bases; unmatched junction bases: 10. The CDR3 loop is CASTPSPTGVNTEAFF. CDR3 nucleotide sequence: TGTGCCAGCACCCCGTCCCCGACAGGGGTGAACACTGAAGCTTTCTTT.

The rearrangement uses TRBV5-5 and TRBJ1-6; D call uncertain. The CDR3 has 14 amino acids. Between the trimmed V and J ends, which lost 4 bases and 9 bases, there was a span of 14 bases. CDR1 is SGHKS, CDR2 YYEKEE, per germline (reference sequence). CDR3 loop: CASSLSWETSPLHF. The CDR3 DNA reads TGTGCCAGCAGCCTGTCCTGGGAAACTTCACCCCTCCACTTT.

The chain's CDR3 is CASSFGQGAGELFF. The CDR3 region has the DNA TGTGCCAGCAGCTTTGGACAGGGGGCCGGGGAGCTGTTTTTT. The rearrangement uses TRBV5-4 and TRBJ2-2; TRBD1 agrees at 10 bases. Trimming took 2 bases from V and 6 from J; bases not matched to a gene: 1. The CDR3 loop spans 14 amino acids. In germline, CDR1 is SGHNT, CDR2 YYREEE (reference sequence).

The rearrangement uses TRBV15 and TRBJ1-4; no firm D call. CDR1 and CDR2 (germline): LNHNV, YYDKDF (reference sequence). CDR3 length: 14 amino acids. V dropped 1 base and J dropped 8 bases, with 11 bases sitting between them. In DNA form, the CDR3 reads TGTGCCACCAGCAGAGGTTTTGGAGGCGAAAAACTGTTTTTT. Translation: CATSRGFGGEKLFF.

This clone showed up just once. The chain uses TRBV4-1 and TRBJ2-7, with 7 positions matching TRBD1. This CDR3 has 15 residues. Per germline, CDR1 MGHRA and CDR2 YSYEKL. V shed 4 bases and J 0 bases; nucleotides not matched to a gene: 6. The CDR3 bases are TGCGCCAGCAGCCCACAGGGGACGAGCTCCTACGAGCAGTACTTC. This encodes CASSPQGTSSYEQYF.